This T cell receptor beta chain is drawn from a study of control samples from healthy donors and cancer patients. Produced via immunoSEQ multiplex PCR; TCRdb's table is partial and in-frame only. The table records about 130,000 clones, over 85% of them present only once. The source material was blood. The clonotype originates from a man younger than 35 in good health.

CDR3 protein: CASSLSNVFRREKVLHTEAFF. The CDR3 DNA reads as TGTGCCAGCAGTTTATCGAATGTCTTTCGGCGGGAGAAGGTTTTGCACACTGAAGCTTTCTTT. This chain connects TRBV27 to TRBJ1-1; D not certain. V was clipped by 0 bases and J by 3 bases, with 29 bases between them. The germline gives CDR1 MNHEY, CDR2 SMNVEV (reference sequence). This CDR3 has 21 amino acids.